The sequence of this T cell receptor (beta chain) was determined in a study of blood T cells in healthy people across ages. Overall study context: Every two T cells gave about one barcoded beta molecule via template switching.

Through a sample-barcoded 5' primer and a J-beta primer mix, a second PCR was run for about 6 to 12 cycles. TCRdb processed the 5' RACE reads anew with MiXCR; each CDR3 protein has one entry. The data show hundreds of thousands of distinct CDR3 sequences, 45% to 65% seen once. The CDR3 has 13 amino acids. Trimming left V 6 bases short and J 1 base short, with 7 bases between. Germline lookup yields CDR1 LGHNA and CDR2 YNFKEQ. As regards this clonotype: What it binds is not known.

Findings and caveats of the study: Long-lived donors had more naive CD4+ cells and higher diversity than aged donors.

This TCR was recovered from a man in his 60s in good health. The chain has TRBV4-2 and TRBJ1-5; D is uncertain. The sequenced sample consisted of blood. Here the CDR3 reads CASSPTSNQPQHF. DNA of the CDR3: TGTGCCAGCAGTCCCACCAGCAATCAGCCCCAGCATTTT.